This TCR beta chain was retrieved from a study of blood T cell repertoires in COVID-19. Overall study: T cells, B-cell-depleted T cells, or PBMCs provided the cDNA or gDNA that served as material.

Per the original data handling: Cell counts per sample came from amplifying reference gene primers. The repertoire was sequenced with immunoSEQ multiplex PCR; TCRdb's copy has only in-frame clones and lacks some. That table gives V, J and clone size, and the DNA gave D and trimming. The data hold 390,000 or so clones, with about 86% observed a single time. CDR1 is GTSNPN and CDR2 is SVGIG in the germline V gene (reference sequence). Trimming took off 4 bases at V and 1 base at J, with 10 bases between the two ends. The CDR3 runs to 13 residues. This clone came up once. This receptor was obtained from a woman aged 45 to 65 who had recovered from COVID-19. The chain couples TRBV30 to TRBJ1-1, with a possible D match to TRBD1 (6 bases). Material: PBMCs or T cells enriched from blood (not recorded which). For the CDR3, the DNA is TGTGCCTGGACCTCGGACAGGAACACTGAAGCTTTCTTT. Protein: CAWTSDRNTEAFF.